Sequencing of this T cell receptor (beta chain) was carried out in a study of T cell repertoires in cytomegalovirus infection. This clonotype was counted ten times or more. The CDR3 is 17 residues long. CDR1 and CDR2 (germline): SGHNT, YYREEE (reference sequence). V was pared by 1 base and J by 5 bases, with 11 bases of the junction left unmatched. TCRdb itself ran the reads through MiXCR, one entry per CDR3 protein. The data hold about 490,000 distinct CDR3 sequences, with 10% to 12% observed a single time. Material: PBMCs. The V and J genes are TRBV5-4 and TRBJ2-3, with 9 bases matching TRBD2. The receptor was derived from a human donor in good health (CMV status not recorded). Some clones in this sample may be carry-over from other donors' samples. CDR3 sequence: CASSLNPSGGQGDTQYF. The CDR3 nucleotides are TGTGCCAGCAGCTTGAATCCCAGCGGGGGGCAGGGAGATACGCAGTATTTT.